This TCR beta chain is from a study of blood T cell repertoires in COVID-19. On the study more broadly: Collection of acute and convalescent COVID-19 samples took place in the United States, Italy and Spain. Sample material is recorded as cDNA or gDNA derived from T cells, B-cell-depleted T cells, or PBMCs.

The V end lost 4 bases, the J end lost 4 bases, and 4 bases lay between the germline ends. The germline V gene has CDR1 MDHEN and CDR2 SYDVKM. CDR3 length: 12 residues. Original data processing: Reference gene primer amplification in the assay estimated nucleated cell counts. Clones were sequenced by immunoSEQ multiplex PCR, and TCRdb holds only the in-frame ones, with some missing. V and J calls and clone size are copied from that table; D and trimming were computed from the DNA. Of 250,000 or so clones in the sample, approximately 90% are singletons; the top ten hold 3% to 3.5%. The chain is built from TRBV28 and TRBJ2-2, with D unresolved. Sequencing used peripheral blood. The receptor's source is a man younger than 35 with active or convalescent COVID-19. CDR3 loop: CASSSSTGELFF. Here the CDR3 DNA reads TGTGCCAGCAGTTCTAGCACCGGGGAGCTGTTTTTT.